This TCR beta chain was captured by sequencing in a study of breast tumors, draining lymph nodes, adjacent tissues. Study findings and constraints: Data only fit, rather than demonstrated, lymph node origin of most tumor T cells. Tumor repertoires ranked between lymph nodes and nontumor tissue in diversity, with V and J gene preferences. Luminal-like breast cancer showed significantly greater tumor-nontumor repertoire similarity than basal-like breast cancer did. The data were judged consistent with most tumor T cells coming from lymph node and expanding in tumor.

The lymph nodes were axillary draining lymph nodes from breast cancer patients. Via MiXCR, TCRdb re-called the multiplex PCR reads, giving one row per CDR3 protein. This sample has 150,000 to 200,000 distinct CDR3 sequences; 30% to 35% occur once, and the top ten carry 3.5% to 4.5%. This clonotype was observed many times. What it recognizes is unknown. The V gene's germline CDR1 is LNHDA and CDR2 SQIVND (reference sequence). The CDR3 sequence is 13 residues long. Trimming removed 3 bases from V and 1 base from J, with 7 bases in between. This receptor was obtained from a female donor with breast cancer. Some clones in this sample may be carry-over from other donors' samples. V is TRBV19 and J is TRBJ2-7, with D possibly being TRBD1 (6 bases). Sequenced: axillary lymph node tissue. Here the CDR3 reads CASSIGQSYEQYF. DNA for the CDR3: TGTGCCAGTAGTATTGGACAGTCCTACGAGCAGTACTTC. The variable domain in full, with the rest retrieved from reference TRBV19 and TRBJ2-7, is DGGITQSPKYLFRKEGQNVTLSCEQNLNHDAMYWYRQDPGQGLRLIYYSQIVNDFQKGDIAEGYSVSREKKESFPLTVTSAQKNPTAFYLCASSIGQSYEQYFGPGTRLTVT.